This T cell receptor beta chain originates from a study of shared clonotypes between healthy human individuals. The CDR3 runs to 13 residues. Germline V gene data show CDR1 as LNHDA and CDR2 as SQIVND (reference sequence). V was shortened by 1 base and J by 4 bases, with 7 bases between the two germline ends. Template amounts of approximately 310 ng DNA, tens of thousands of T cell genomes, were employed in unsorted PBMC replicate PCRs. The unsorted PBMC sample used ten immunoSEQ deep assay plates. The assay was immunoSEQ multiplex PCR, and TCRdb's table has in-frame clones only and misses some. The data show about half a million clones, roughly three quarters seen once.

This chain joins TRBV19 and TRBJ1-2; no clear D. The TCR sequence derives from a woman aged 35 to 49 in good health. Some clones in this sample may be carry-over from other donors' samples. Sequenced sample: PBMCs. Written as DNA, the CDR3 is TGTGCCAGTAGTATAGGGCAGCTCTATGGCTACACCTTC. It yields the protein CASSIGQLYGYTF.